Sequencing of this TCR beta chain was carried out in a study of molecular identifiers for immune sequencing clone quantification. The overall study: Four of five RNA aliquots from approximately 22,000 or 94,000 naive CD8 T cells were sequenced. Findings and limits, study-wide: Reports indicate spiked Jurkat TCR RNA from one cell could be found among around 970,000 naive cells.

In the case of this clonotype: What it recognizes is unknown.

TCRdb reanalysed the PCR reads using MiXCR and keeps one entry per CDR3 protein. The sample carries some 89,000 distinct CDR3 sequences, roughly 24% recorded once. Naive CD8 sequencing libraries were generated from around 20,000 to 990,000 sorted cells, with 10%, 30% or 50% RNA as input. CD8+CD4-CCR7+CD45RA+ cells were sorted as naive CD8 T cells. The sample consisted of naive CD8+ T cells from blood, with Jurkat cell RNA spiked in. Subset indicated: FACS-sorted CD8+CD4-CCR7+CD45RA+ naive T cells. This sequence originates from a human donor in good health. Some libraries in this study had Jurkat cell RNA spiked in.

In DNA, the CDR3 is TGTGCCAGCCAGACAGGTGGGTCAGAGGAGCAGTACTTC. Translating gives CASQTGGSEEQYF. The chain combines TRBV21-1 with TRBJ2-7; whether TRBD1, the table's D call, matches the DNA was not checked. TRBV21-1 is classified as a pseudogene. This CDR3 is built from 13 residues.